This is a list of T cell receptor beta chains from one sample in a study of siplizumab effects on memory and regulatory T cells. Clones were read by immunoSEQ multiplex PCR, and TCRdb kept only the in-frame ones, dropping some. The data contain approximately 97,000 clones, roughly 92% of them singletons. The sequenced material came from CD4+ T cells sorted from blood. These receptors came from a human donor in good health. The CDR3 runs from the conserved cysteine through the conserved F or W. The D gene is left open where the match is weak. The size field is filled for only some rows; it gives once, few, many or a size class.

CDR3,DNA,length,V,D,J,size
CASRGMTDLNGYTF,TGTGCCAGCAGGGGGATGACAGACTTGAATGGCTACACCTTC,14,TRBV2,-,TRBJ1-2,-
CASSPSHSQETQYF,TGTGCCAGCTCACCATCACACAGCCAAGAGACCCAGTACTTC,14,TRBV18,-,TRBJ2-5,-
CASSPQSGKGQPQHF,TGTGCCAGCTCACCACAGTCTGGGAAAGGTCAGCCCCAGCATTTT,15,TRBV18,-,TRBJ1-5,-
CASSIAWTGGYGYTF,TGTGCCAGTAGTATAGCCTGGACAGGCGGTTATGGCTACACCTTC,15,TRBV19,TRBD1,TRBJ1-2,once
CATGDRRAKNIQYF,TGTGCCACCGGGGACAGGCGAGCCAAAAACATTCAGTACTTC,14,TRBV28,TRBD1,TRBJ2-4,-
CASTPRTSGHKNSYNEQFF,TGTGCCAGCACTCCTCGGACTAGCGGACATAAAAACTCCTACAATGAGCAGTTCTTC,19,TRBV28,TRBD2,TRBJ2-1,-
CASSTPHALSSYNEQFF,TGTGCCAGTAGTACACCCCATGCGTTGAGCTCCTACAATGAGCAGTTCTTC,17,TRBV19,-,TRBJ2-1,-
CASSPPGYSNQPQHF,TGTGCCAGCAGTCCACCGGGTTATAGCAATCAGCCCCAGCATTTT,15,TRBV28,-,TRBJ1-5,-
CASSARESNTDTQYF,TGTGCCAGCAGCGCTCGGGAGTCTAACACAGATACGCAGTATTTT,15,TRBV7-2,-,TRBJ2-3,-
CASSKWGWAGVHTIYF,TGTGCCAGCAGCAAATGGGGGTGGGCCGGGGTGCACACCATATATTTT,16,TRBV21-1,-,TRBJ1-3,-
CASSLGLAYNEQFF,TGTGCCAGCAGCCTGGGACTAGCCTACAATGAGCAGTTCTTC,14,TRBV7-9,TRBD2,TRBJ2-1,few
CASSLANTEAFF,TGCGCCAGCAGTCTCGCGAACACTGAAGCTTTCTTT,12,TRBV10-2,-,TRBJ1-1,-
CASSSLTSGEETQYF,TGCGCCAGCAGCTCCCTGACTAGCGGGGAAGAGACCCAGTACTTC,15,TRBV5-1,TRBD2,TRBJ2-5,-
CASSLTGYSNQPQHF,TGTGCCAGCAGCTTGACAGGATATAGCAATCAGCCCCAGCATTTT,15,TRBV5-6,-,TRBJ1-5,-
CATSRDQGEAFF,TGTGCCACCAGCAGAGATCAGGGCGAAGCTTTCTTT,12,TRBV15,-,TRBJ1-1,-
CSALTGNEQFF,TGCAGTGCTTTGACAGGGAATGAGCAGTTCTTC,11,TRBV20-1,TRBD1,TRBJ2-1,-
CASSRAGVSEQYF,TGTGCCAGCAGTCGAGCGGGAGTCTCCGAGCAGTACTTC,13,TRBV2,TRBD2,TRBJ2-7,-
CASSPRDRAYEQYF,TGTGCCAGCAGCCCTCGGGACAGGGCCTACGAGCAGTACTTC,14,TRBV28,TRBD1,TRBJ2-7,-
CATHRLGNYEQYF,TGTGCCACTCATCGACTGGGGAACTACGAGCAGTACTTC,13,TRBV28,-,TRBJ2-7,-
CASSSDRDGQPQHF,TGTGCCAGCAGCTCCGACAGGGATGGTCAGCCCCAGCATTTT,14,TRBV7-9,TRBD1,TRBJ1-5,-
CAWRGRRNEKLFF,TGTGCCTGGAGAGGCAGGCGAAATGAAAAACTGTTTTTT,13,TRBV30,-,TRBJ1-4,-
CASRNHRGTDTQYF,TGTGCCAGCAGGAACCACCGGGGAACAGATACGCAGTATTTT,14,TRBV6-5,-,TRBJ2-3,once
CASSARFEGYNEQFF,TGTGCCAGCAGTGCGCGGTTTGAAGGGTACAATGAGCAGTTCTTC,15,TRBV6-4,-,TRBJ2-1,-
CASSLGQMNTEAFF,TGTGCCAGCAGCTTAGGACAGATGAACACTGAAGCTTTCTTT,14,TRBV7-9,-,TRBJ1-1,-
CASSFTQGGSPLHF,TGTGCCAGCAGTTTCACCCAGGGGGGATCACCCCTCCACTTT,14,TRBV27,TRBD1,TRBJ1-6,-
CASSLSQLTYEQYF,TGCGCCAGCAGCTTGTCCCAACTAACCTACGAGCAGTACTTC,14,TRBV5-1,-,TRBJ2-7,-
CASSAGRVNTEAFF,TGTGCCAGCAGTGCGGGACGGGTGAACACTGAAGCTTTCTTT,14,TRBV28,-,TRBJ1-1,-
CASTMSTTLNTGELFF,TGTGCCAGTACCATGTCAACGACCTTGAACACCGGGGAGCTGTTTTTT,16,TRBV19,-,TRBJ2-2,-
CASSATQGTNYGYTF,TGTGCCAGCAGCGCGACCCAGGGGACTAACTATGGCTACACCTTC,15,TRBV7-2,-,TRBJ1-2,-
CASSLDPNGNEQFF,TGCGCCAGCAGCTTGGACCCTAACGGCAATGAGCAGTTCTTC,14,TRBV5-1,-,TRBJ2-1,-
CASSMRFSYADTPQYF,TGTGCCAGTAGTATGAGATTTAGTTATGCAGATACGCCGCAGTATTTT,16,TRBV19,-,TRBJ2-3,-
CASRQLDRANTGELFF,TGTGCCAGCAGACAACTGGACAGGGCGAACACCGGGGAGCTGTTTTTT,16,TRBV27,TRBD1,TRBJ2-2,-